The 32 T cell receptor beta chains in this list originate from one sample, sequenced in a study of T cells expressing NK-cell markers. TCRdb reprocessed the 5' RACE reads; each CDR3 protein has one entry and no DNA is given. Recorded for this sample: approximately 110,000 distinct CDR3 sequences. The sequencing input was blood T cells: a sorted CD56 or NKG2C T cell subset, CD4+ or CD8+ T cells, or bulk PBMC T cells (not recorded which). The source is a woman aged 18 to 75 in good health.

This rearrangement joins TRBV10-1 to TRBJ2-2; the TCRdb call, TRBD2, lacks DNA for checking. This CDR3 spans 15 amino acids. Germline V gene sequence: CDR1 WNHNN, CDR2 SYGVQD (reference sequence). The CDR3 loop is CASSEVGLPTGELFF.

The genes are TRBV7-9 and TRBJ2-3. CDR3 size: 13 residues. The V gene's germline CDR1 is SEHNR and CDR2 FQNEAQ (reference sequence). The CDR3 sequence is CASSLGVVDTQYF.

This chain joins TRBV4-3 and TRBJ1-1; TCRdb designates TRBD1, a call that cannot be tested without DNA. CDR3 length: 17 amino acids. CDR1 is LGHNA and CDR2 is YSLEER in the germline V gene. The CDR3 here is CASSQTGRLLMNTEAFF.

The chain carries TRBV12-3 or TRBV12-4 and TRBJ2-1; the TRBD2 assignment by TCRdb is unverifiable without DNA. The CDR3 covers 15 residues. The CDR3 spells CASTPGLADYNEQFF.

The chain recombines TRBV6-6 with TRBJ2-7; TCRdb calls TRBD2, which cannot be checked without DNA. There are 12 residues in the CDR3. Germline-derived CDR1 and CDR2 are MNHNY and SVGAGI (reference sequence). This CDR3 is CASREDLGEQYF.

V usage is TRBV15 and J usage is TRBJ2-2; TCRdb's D call, TRBD2, is unchecked because there is no DNA. The CDR3 extends over 16 amino acids. Germline loops: CDR1 LNHNV, CDR2 YYDKDF (reference sequence). The CDR3 here is CATSTTSGRHPGELFF. The full variable domain, its missing parts supplied by reference TRBV15 and TRBJ2-2, is DAMVIQNPRYQVTQFGKPVTLSCSQTLNHNVMYWYQQKSSQAPKLLFHYYDKDFNNEADTPDNFQSRRPNTSFCFLDIRSPGLGDTAMYLCATSTTSGRHPGELFFGEGSRLTVL.

CDR3 protein: CASSGQGIGNTIYF. The chain recombines TRBV6-2 or TRBV6-3 with TRBJ1-3; TCRdb lists TRBD1, though no DNA is available to test this call. The CDR3 has 14 residues. CDR1 MNHEY and CDR2 SVGEGT come from the germline V gene.

This rearrangement joins TRBV7-9 to TRBJ2-2. Germline CDR1 is SEHNR and CDR2 is FQNEAQ (reference sequence). The CDR3 has 14 residues. CDR3 sequence reads: CASSLVVSTGELFF. The variable domain in full, completed from reference TRBV7-9 and TRBJ2-2, reads DTGVSQNPRHKITKRGQNVTFRCDPISEHNRLYWYRQTLGQGPEFLTYFQNEAQLEKSRLLSDRFSAERPKGSFSTLEIQRTEQGDSAMYLCASSLVVSTGELFFGEGSRLTVL.

The V and J genes are TRBV12-3 or TRBV12-4 and TRBJ2-1; with no DNA, the TCRdb D assignment of TRBD2 cannot be verified. The CDR3 length is 18 residues. This CDR3 is CASTSLGLAGSLDNEQFF.

This chain connects TRBV6-1 to TRBJ2-5; TCRdb picks TRBD1, but there is no DNA to check that call. The V gene's germline CDR1 is MNHNS and CDR2 SASEGT. There are 14 residues in the CDR3. The CDR3 loop reads CASSPGQLQETQYF.

The V call is TRBV7-8, the J call TRBJ2-1; TCRdb designates TRBD2, a call that cannot be tested without DNA. Per the germline V gene, CDR1 is SGHVS and CDR2 is FQNEAQ. The CDR3 contains 13 residues. The CDR3 sequence: CASSPRGPNEQFF.

The gene calls are TRBV5-1 and TRBJ2-2. Germline assignment: CDR1 SGHRS and CDR2 YFSETQ. The CDR3 length is 12 residues. The CDR3 loop reads CASSQNPGELFF.

The gene calls are TRBV15 and TRBJ2-1; TCRdb outputs TRBD1, but without DNA this stays unchecked. Germline V gene data show CDR1 as LNHNV and CDR2 as YYDKDF (reference sequence). The CDR3 is made up of 13 amino acids. CDR3 region: CATSPDRNNEQFF.

The CDR3 spells CASSSVPGQGKETQYF. The V call is TRBV7-9, the J call TRBJ2-5; absent DNA, TCRdb's TRBD1 call cannot be checked. The CDR3 runs to 16 residues. CDR1 and CDR2 from the germline V gene are SEHNR and FQNEAQ (reference sequence).

The chain employs TRBV6-6 and TRBJ1-2; the D call from TCRdb, TRBD1, cannot be confirmed without DNA. Germline-derived CDR1 and CDR2 are MNHNY and SVGAGI (reference sequence). The CDR3 spans 13 residues. The CDR3 sequence is CASSYSGAGGYTF.

The chain is built from TRBV20-1 and TRBJ2-5; TCRdb's D call, TRBD1, is unchecked because there is no DNA. Germline-derived CDR1 and CDR2 are DFQATT and SNEGSKA (reference sequence). The CDR3 is made up of 14 amino acids. The CDR3 reads CSARDGQGGETQYF.

J is TRBJ1-4 and V is TRBV6-5. From germline, CDR1 is MNHEY and CDR2 SVGAGI. The CDR3 covers 15 residues. CDR3 amino acids: CASSYYPTENEKLFF.

The chain joins TRBV5-4 to TRBJ1-1. The V gene's germline CDR1 is SGHNT and CDR2 YYREEE (reference sequence). There are 12 residues in the CDR3. The CDR3 sequence is CASSDRLTEAFF.

V is TRBV20-1 and J is TRBJ2-1; the D gene TCRdb calls, TRBD1, cannot be checked with no DNA. The germline gives CDR1 DFQATT, CDR2 SNEGSKA (reference sequence). This CDR3 has 12 residues. The CDR3 region is CSARDGQWMQFF.

The genes are TRBV28 and TRBJ2-7; TCRdb proposes TRBD2, but this gene call is untestable without DNA. The CDR3 is made up of 13 amino acids. The germline V gene has CDR1 MDHEN and CDR2 SYDVKM. The CDR3 spells CASSFSGGYEQYF.

The chain uses TRBV4-3 and TRBJ2-1; checking the TCRdb D call of TRBD2 is not possible without DNA. CDR3 length: 15 amino acids. Germline values: CDR1 LGHNA, CDR2 YSLEER. The CDR3 region is CASSQWLASLDEQFF.

The chain has TRBV6-1 and TRBJ2-2. CDR3 length: 15 amino acids. Germline V gene lookup returns CDR1 MNHNS and CDR2 SASEGT. CDR3 amino acids: CASSPLASNTGELFF.

The chain recombines TRBV29-1 with TRBJ2-5; TCRdb proposes TRBD2, but this gene call is untestable without DNA. The CDR3 covers 18 residues. CDR1 and CDR2 from the germline V gene are SQVTM and ANQGSEA. CDR3 protein: CSVERPRVAGGQGETQYF.

This chain links TRBV29-1 with TRBJ2-2; TCRdb's D gene call, TRBD1, goes unchecked for lack of DNA. Germline values: CDR1 SQVTM, CDR2 ANQGSEA. The CDR3 contains 11 residues. CDR3: CSIYRAGELFF.

V is TRBV4-1 and J is TRBJ2-2; lacking DNA, the TRBD2 call made by TCRdb goes unchecked. The CDR3 runs to 16 residues. Looked up from germline, CDR1 is MGHRA and CDR2 is YSYEKL. The CDR3 loop is CASSQGFGGGTGELFF.

The rearrangement joins TRBV19 to TRBJ1-1. The germline gives CDR1 LNHDA, CDR2 SQIVND (reference sequence). This CDR3 has 12 residues. CDR3 sequence reads: CASKIGNTEAFF.

This chain links TRBV27 with TRBJ2-7; TCRdb returns TRBD1, unconfirmable since there is no DNA. CDR1 is MNHEY and CDR2 is SMNVEV in the germline V gene (reference sequence). The CDR3 spans 13 residues. The CDR3 is CASSLRGGYEQYF.

CDR3 sequence reads: CASSQDGSGKETQYF. This rearrangement joins TRBV4-3 to TRBJ2-5; with no DNA, the TCRdb D assignment of TRBD1 cannot be verified. The CDR3 contains 15 residues. In germline, CDR1 is LGHNA, CDR2 YSLEER.

The chain carries TRBV11-2 and TRBJ2-5; the TCRdb D gene call, TRBD2, has no DNA to confirm it. This CDR3 is 15 amino acids long. The germline V gene encodes CDR1 SGHAT and CDR2 FQNNGV. The CDR3 protein is CASSPLAGVEETQYF.

The gene calls are TRBV4-3 and TRBJ1-1; the TCRdb D gene call, TRBD1, has no DNA to confirm it. Germline CDR1 and CDR2: LGHNA and YSLEER. The CDR3 is 18 amino acids. The CDR3 region is CASSHGDRARGFSTEAFF.

The chain joins TRBV21-1 to TRBJ1-2; the D call from TCRdb, TRBD1, cannot be confirmed without DNA. TRBV21-1 is flagged as a pseudogene. The CDR3 totals 14 residues. The CDR3 sequence is CASSNTDRASGYTF.

This sequence joins TRBV12-3 or TRBV12-4 and TRBJ1-6. CDR3 length equals 14 residues. The CDR3 sequence is CASSQRGGDSPLHF.